This TCR beta chain was documented in a study of cytomegalovirus exposure and HLA in healthy donors. Across the whole study: From HLA-typed donors, an early data release held 70 million to 100 million unique TCRs.

Study results and caveats: Altogether, some 160 TCR beta chains were recorded as cytomegalovirus-associated.

This CDR3 comprises 18 residues. The V and J ends lost 6 bases and 1 base, in that order; junction bases with no gene match: 18. The germline V gene encodes CDR1 MDHEN and CDR2 SYDVKM. Note on this clone: The antigen is not known.

Vbeta (60) and Jbeta (13) primers were used in the PCR. Assay: immunoSEQ multiplex PCR; the TCRdb copy retains only in-frame clones and omits some. The sample yields about 130,000 clones, roughly 66% seen once. The specimen was PBMCs. The V call is TRBV28, the J call TRBJ2-7; TRBD1 matches 7 bases. The sequence came from a man in his fifties or sixties in good health and CMV-seropositive. CDR3 in amino acids: CASRSPLKRQGRSYEQYF. For the CDR3, the DNA is TGTGCCAGCAGGTCCCCCCTTAAGAGACAGGGAAGGTCCTACGAGCAGTACTTC.